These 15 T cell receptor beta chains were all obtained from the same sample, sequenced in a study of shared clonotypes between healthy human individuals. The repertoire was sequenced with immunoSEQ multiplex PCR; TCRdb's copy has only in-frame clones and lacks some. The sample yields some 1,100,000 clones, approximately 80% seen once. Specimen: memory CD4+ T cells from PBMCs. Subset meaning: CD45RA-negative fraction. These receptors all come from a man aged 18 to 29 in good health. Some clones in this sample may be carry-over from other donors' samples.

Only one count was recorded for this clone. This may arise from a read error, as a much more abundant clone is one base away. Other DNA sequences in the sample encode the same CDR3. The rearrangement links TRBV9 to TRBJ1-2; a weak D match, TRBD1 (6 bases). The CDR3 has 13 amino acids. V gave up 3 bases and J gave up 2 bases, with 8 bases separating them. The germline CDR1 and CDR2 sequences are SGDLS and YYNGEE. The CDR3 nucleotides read TGTGCCAGCAGCGCGGACAGAAACTATGGCTACACCTTC. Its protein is CASSADRNYGYTF.

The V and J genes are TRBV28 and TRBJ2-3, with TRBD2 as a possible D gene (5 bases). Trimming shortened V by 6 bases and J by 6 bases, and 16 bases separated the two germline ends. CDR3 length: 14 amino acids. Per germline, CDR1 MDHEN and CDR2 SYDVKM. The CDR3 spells CASSPNGMSDTQYF. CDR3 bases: TGTGCCAGCAGCCCTAACGGGATGTCCGATACGCAGTATTTT.

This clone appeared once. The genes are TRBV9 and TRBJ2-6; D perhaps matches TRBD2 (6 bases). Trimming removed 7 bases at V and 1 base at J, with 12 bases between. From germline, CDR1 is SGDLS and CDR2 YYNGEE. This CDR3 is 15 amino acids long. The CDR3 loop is CASQFGGSGANVLTF. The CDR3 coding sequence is TGTGCCAGCCAATTCGGGGGATCTGGGGCCAACGTCCTGACTTTC.

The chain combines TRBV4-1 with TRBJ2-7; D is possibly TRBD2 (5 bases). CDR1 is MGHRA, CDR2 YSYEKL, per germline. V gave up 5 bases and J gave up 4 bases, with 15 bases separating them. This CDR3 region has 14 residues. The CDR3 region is CASSAIPRDYEQYF. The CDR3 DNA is TGCGCCAGCAGCGCGATCCCCCGGGATTACGAGCAGTACTTC.

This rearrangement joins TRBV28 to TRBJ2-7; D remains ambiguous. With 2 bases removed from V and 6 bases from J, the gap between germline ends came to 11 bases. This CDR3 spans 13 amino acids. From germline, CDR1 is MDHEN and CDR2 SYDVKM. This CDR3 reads CASSLASRGEQYF. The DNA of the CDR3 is TGTGCCAGCAGTTTAGCCTCCCGCGGCGAGCAGTACTTC. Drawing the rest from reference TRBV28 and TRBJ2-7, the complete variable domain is DVKVTQSSRYLVKRTGEKVFLECVQDMDHENMFWYRQDPGLGLRLIYFSYDVKMKEKGDIPEGYSVSREKKERFSLILESASTNQTSMYLCASSLASRGEQYFGPGTRLTVT.

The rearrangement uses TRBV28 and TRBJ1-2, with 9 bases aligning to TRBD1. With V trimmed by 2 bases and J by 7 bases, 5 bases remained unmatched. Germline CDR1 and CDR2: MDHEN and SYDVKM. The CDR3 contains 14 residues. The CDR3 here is CASSLGGQGVGYTF. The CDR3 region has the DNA TGTGCCAGCAGTTTAGGGGGACAGGGAGTTGGCTACACCTTC.

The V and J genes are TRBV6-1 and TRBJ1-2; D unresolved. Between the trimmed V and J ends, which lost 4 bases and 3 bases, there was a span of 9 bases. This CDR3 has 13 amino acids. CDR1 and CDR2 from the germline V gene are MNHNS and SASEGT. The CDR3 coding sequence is TGTGCCAGCAGTGCCTGGGTCGACTATGGCTACACCTTC. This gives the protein CASSAWVDYGYTF.

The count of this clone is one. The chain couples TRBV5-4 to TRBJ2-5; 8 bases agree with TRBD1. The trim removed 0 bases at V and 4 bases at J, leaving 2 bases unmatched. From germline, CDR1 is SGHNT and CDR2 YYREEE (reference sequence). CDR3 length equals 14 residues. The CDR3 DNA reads TGTGCCAGCAGCTTGGTAGACAGGGGAGAGACCCAGTACTTC. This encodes CASSLVDRGETQYF.

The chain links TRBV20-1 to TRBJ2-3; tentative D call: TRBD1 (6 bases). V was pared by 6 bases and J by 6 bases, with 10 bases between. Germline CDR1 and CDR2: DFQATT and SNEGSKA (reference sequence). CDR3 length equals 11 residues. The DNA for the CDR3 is TGCAGTGCGCAGGGGCCCGATACGCAGTATTTT. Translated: CSAQGPDTQYF.

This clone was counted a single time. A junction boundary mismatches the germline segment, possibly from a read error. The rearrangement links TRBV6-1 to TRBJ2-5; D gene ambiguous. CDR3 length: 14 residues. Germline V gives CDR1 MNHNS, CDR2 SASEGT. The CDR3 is CASSVAPPQGTQYF. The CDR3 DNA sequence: TGTGCCAGCAGTGTCGCGCCTCCCCAAGGGACCCAGTACTTC.

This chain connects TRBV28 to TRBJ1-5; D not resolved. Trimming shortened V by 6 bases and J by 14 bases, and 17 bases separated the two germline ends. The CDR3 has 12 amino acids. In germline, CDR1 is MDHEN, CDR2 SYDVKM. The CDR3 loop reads CASRDVTGLKHF. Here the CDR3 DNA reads TGTGCCAGCAGAGACGTTACCGGACTCAAGCATTTT.

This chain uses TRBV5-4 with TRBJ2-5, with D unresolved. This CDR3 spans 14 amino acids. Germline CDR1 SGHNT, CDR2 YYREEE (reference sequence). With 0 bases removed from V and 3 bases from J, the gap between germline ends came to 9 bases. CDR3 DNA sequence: TGTGCCAGCAGCTTGGCGGCCACGGAAGAGACCCAGTACTTC. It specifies CASSLAATEETQYF.

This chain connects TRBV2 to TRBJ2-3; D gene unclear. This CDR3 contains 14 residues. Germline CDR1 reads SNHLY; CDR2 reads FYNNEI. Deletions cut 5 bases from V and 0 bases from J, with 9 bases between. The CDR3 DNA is TGTGCCAGCAGTTATACTGACAGCACAGATACGCAGTATTTT. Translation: CASSYTDSTDTQYF.

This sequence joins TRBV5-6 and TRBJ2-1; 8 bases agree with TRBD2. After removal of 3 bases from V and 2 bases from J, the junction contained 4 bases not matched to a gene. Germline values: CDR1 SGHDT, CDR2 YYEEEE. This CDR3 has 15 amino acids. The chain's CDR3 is CASSWGLVAYNEQFF. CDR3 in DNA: TGTGCCAGCAGCTGGGGACTAGTGGCCTACAATGAGCAGTTCTTC.

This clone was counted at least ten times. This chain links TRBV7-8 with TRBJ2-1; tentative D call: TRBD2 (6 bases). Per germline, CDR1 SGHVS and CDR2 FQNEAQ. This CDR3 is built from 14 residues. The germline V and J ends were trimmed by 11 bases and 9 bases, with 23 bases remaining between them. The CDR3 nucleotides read TGTGCCTCGACCCCCGGGCGGGGCGAGGGTGAGCAGTTCTTC. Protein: CASTPGRGEGEQFF.